The T cell receptor delta chain under discussion was sequenced for a study of gamma-delta T cells after stem cell transplantation (dated by TCRdb to 2016 to 2017). Receptor libraries were prepared by RT-PCR. These reads were obtained on an Illumina MiSeq. Public reads were reanalyzed in TCRdb with CATT, and rows carrying the same DNA were merged afterwards. The sample data list 2,500 to 3,000 delta-chain clones, and about 3% of these were observed just once. Roughly 50% of the sample comes from the top ten. Spanning cysteine to phenylalanine, the CDR3 consists of 23 amino acids. The DNA shown is the 69-base CDR3, in frame from base 1. V ends up 3 bases short and J 0 bases short, with an unmatched junction base count of 25. Looking up the germline V gene yields CDR1 GEAIGNYY and CDR2 EKD. Note on this clone: The target of this receptor is not known. The sample holds no much larger clone one base away, and base qualities are not on file.

The chain uses TRDV2 and TRDJ1; 12 middle bases align to TRDD3. The specimen was gamma-delta T cells. The receptor was isolated from a human donor. It is not recorded whose cells these are; they may come from a transplant donor. The DNA sequence is as follows: TGTGCCTGTGACTCTATCCTTCCCGCGGGACTGGGGGATACCGACCCCTACACCGATAAACTCATCTTT. Its amino acids are CACDSILPAGLGDTDPYTDKLIF.